One sample yielded the 18 T cell receptor beta chains listed below, sequenced in a study of T-cell memory formation after mild COVID-19. TCRdb reprocessed the 5' RACE reads via MiXCR and lists one record per CDR3 protein. The sample has some 320,000 distinct CDR3 sequences; 15% to 20% are singletons. Sequencing used PBMCs or a T cell subset sorted from them (not recorded which). All receptors derive from a man younger than 30 who had mild COVID-19 (a few samples of this study predate the infection). Cell type and time point are not known.

This clonotype has just a few counts. This rearrangement joins TRBV6-2 or TRBV6-3 to TRBJ1-5, with D possibly TRBD1 on 5 matching bases. Trimming cost V 4 bases and J 7 bases, with 23 bases left between them. The CDR3 length is 17 residues. Per the germline V gene, CDR1 is MNHEY and CDR2 is SVGEGT. The CDR3: CASSWSHGTAYGQPQHF. Written as DNA, the CDR3 is TGTGCCAGCAGTTGGAGCCATGGGACGGCTTACGGACAGCCCCAGCATTTT.

The rearrangement joins TRBV5-4 to TRBJ2-5, with 9 bases matching TRBD1. This CDR3 has 16 residues. The trim removed 6 bases at V and 4 bases at J, leaving 13 bases unmatched. Germline lookup yields CDR1 SGHNT and CDR2 YYREEE (reference sequence). The CDR3 DNA is TGTGCCAGCAAACAAACCGGGACAGGGTTAGGAGAGACCCAGTACTTC. Translated: CASKQTGTGLGETQYF.

This clonotype has more than one count but fewer than ten. The rearrangement joins TRBV9 to TRBJ2-6, with a tentative D call TRBD2 (7 bases). Germline V gives CDR1 SGDLS, CDR2 YYNGEE. The V end was cut by 1 base, the J end by 0 bases, with 11 bases between. CDR3 length equals 17 residues. This chain's CDR3 is CASSVTGGPSGANVLTF. As DNA, the CDR3 is TGTGCCAGCAGCGTAACCGGGGGGCCCTCTGGGGCCAACGTCCTGACTTTC.

The V gene is TRBV4-3, the J gene TRBJ2-2; TRBD1 matches at 7 bases. This CDR3 region has 14 residues. The V segment lost 4 bases and the J segment 5 bases; nucleotides outside the gene matches: 4. Germline V gene lookup returns CDR1 LGHNA and CDR2 YSLEER. DNA for the CDR3: TGCGCCAGCAGCCCCGACAGGGTGACCGGGGAGCTGTTTTTT. Its protein is CASSPDRVTGELFF.

This chain joins TRBV3-1 and TRBJ1-2; possibly TRBD1 for D (5 bases). The CDR3 covers 12 residues. CDR1 and CDR2 (germline): LGHDT, YNNKEL (reference sequence). The ends were cut back, 0 bases at V and 14 bases at J, with 13 bases in the middle. The CDR3 nucleotides read TGTGCCAGCAGCCAAGAGCGGTCAGGGTGGACCTTC. Translating it yields CASSQERSGWTF.

J is TRBJ2-5 and V is TRBV10-3, with D hard to call. The CDR3 contains 12 residues. V lost 5 bases to trimming and J lost 1 base, with 5 bases between them. Germline V lookup: CDR1 ENHRY, CDR2 SYGVKD. This CDR3 reads CAISYSQETQYF. For the CDR3, the DNA is TGTGCCATCAGTTACAGCCAAGAGACCCAGTACTTC.

A note on this clonotype: The conserved phenylalanine or tryptophan is not found at the CDR3 terminus, so this likely reflects a read error. V is TRBV27 and J is TRBJ2-4; D may be TRBD2 (5 bases). Trimming left V 6 bases short and J 1 base short, with 10 bases between. CDR1 is MNHEY and CDR2 is SMNVEV in the germline V gene (reference sequence). This CDR3 region has 14 residues. Here the CDR3 DNA reads TGTGCCAGCAGGAGGGCTTCGGCCAAAAACATTCAGTACTTA. Its translation: CASRRASAKNIQYL.

The rearrangement joins TRBV7-2 to TRBJ2-5; D is perhaps TRBD1 (5 bases). Germline V CDR1 and CDR2: SGHTA, FQGNSA. Trimming pared 5 bases from V and 4 bases from J, leaving 17 bases between. The CDR3 has 15 residues. The CDR3: CASSRSGAIGETQYF. The CDR3, as DNA: TGTGCCAGCAGCCGGTCTGGGGCTATCGGAGAGACCCAGTACTTC. The variable domain in full, completed from reference TRBV7-2 and TRBJ2-5, reads GAGVSQSPSNKVTEKGKDVELRCDPISGHTALYWYRQSLGQGLEFLIYFQGNSAPDKSGLPSDRFSAERTGGSVSTLTIQRTQQEDSAVYLCASSRSGAIGETQYFGPGTRLLVL.

Only a few counts were recorded for this clonotype. The chain carries TRBV6-5 and TRBJ1-2; no clear D gene. CDR3 size: 13 residues. Trimming pared 6 bases from V and 8 bases from J, leaving 16 bases between. Germline CDR1 and CDR2: MNHEY and SVGAGI. The chain's CDR3 is CASRFRSAGGYTF. As DNA, the CDR3 is TGTGCCAGCAGGTTCAGATCGGCGGGAGGCTACACCTTC.

The chain joins TRBV7-2 to TRBJ2-1; D remains ambiguous. The germline V gene encodes CDR1 SGHTA and CDR2 FQGNSA. The V and J ends lost 3 bases and 0 bases respectively, with 9 bases between them. The CDR3 consists of 15 residues. CDR3 nucleotide sequence: TGTGCCAGCAGCTTCGAGAAGAGCTCCTACAATGAGCAGTTCTTC. Translating gives CASSFEKSSYNEQFF.

This clonotype was recorded a few times. The V and J genes are TRBV18 and TRBJ2-5, with D perhaps matching TRBD1 or TRBD2 (5 bases each). Trimming pared 3 bases from V and 4 bases from J, leaving 18 bases between. Per the germline V gene, CDR1 is KGHSH and CDR2 is LQKENI. The CDR3 consists of 16 residues. CDR3 amino acids: CASSPQLLDSGETQYF. CDR3 DNA sequence: TGTGCCAGCTCACCCCAACTTTTAGACAGCGGAGAGACCCAGTACTTC.

This clonotype has more than one count but fewer than ten. The chain uses TRBV24-1 and TRBJ2-1; TRBD2 might be the D (6 bases). The V end lost 1 base, the J end lost 15 bases, and 12 bases lay between the germline ends. The CDR3 extends over 12 amino acids. Germline V gives CDR1 KGHDR, CDR2 SFDVKD. Written as DNA, the CDR3 is TGTGCCACCAGTGATTTAGGCGGGGCCTTGTTCTTC. This codes for CATSDLGGALFF.

The genes are TRBV7-2 and TRBJ2-4, with D perhaps assigned TRBD1 or TRBD2 (5 bases each). The CDR3 covers 12 residues. Trimming removed 5 bases at V and 13 bases at J, with 15 bases between. Germline lookup yields CDR1 SGHTA and CDR2 FQGNSA. The CDR3 bases are TGTGCCAGCAGCGCTTCCGGGGCAATCCAGTACTTC. Amino acids: CASSASGAIQYF.

This clonotype turned up a few times. CDR3: CASSDSGDEQYF. CDR3 in DNA: TGTGCCAGCAGTGATAGCGGGGACGAGCAGTACTTC. This chain uses TRBV2 with TRBJ2-7; TRBD2 matches 8 bases. Germline CDR1 and CDR2: SNHLY and FYNNEI. V lost 3 bases, J lost 5 bases, and 0 bases stayed unmatched. The CDR3 runs to 12 residues.

The sample holds a few counts of this clonotype. V usage is TRBV4-2 and J usage is TRBJ2-5; 9 bases map to TRBD1. CDR1 is LGHNA, CDR2 YNFKEQ, per germline. The CDR3 is made up of 15 amino acids. V shed 4 bases and J 4 bases; nucleotides not matched to a gene: 7. The CDR3 loop is CASSRPTGGGETQYF. CDR3 nucleotide sequence: TGTGCCAGCAGCCGACCGACAGGGGGGGGAGAGACCCAGTACTTC.

This clonotype came up a few times. CDR3 DNA sequence: TGTGCCATCAGTGAGGACTTAGGGACCCAGTACTTC. Translating gives CAISEDLGTQYF. The V gene is TRBV10-3, the J gene TRBJ2-5; no clear D. The CDR3 extends over 12 amino acids. Germline V CDR1 and CDR2: ENHRY, SYGVKD. V lost 2 bases and J lost 7, with 8 bases in between.

The gene calls are TRBV6-5 and TRBJ2-5; a weak D match, TRBD2 (7 bases). This CDR3 contains 16 residues. Trimming stripped 3 bases from V and 3 bases from J, with 17 bases between. Germline V gives CDR1 MNHEY, CDR2 SVGAGI. The CDR3 here is CASSYGGASGEETQYF. For the CDR3, the DNA is TGTGCCAGCAGTTATGGGGGGGCAAGCGGAGAAGAGACCCAGTACTTC.

The chain carries TRBV11-2 and TRBJ1-6; D is uncertain. CDR3 length: 15 residues. V was pared by 0 bases and J by 7 bases, with 10 bases between. Germline CDR1 reads SGHAT; CDR2 reads FQNNGV. CDR3 protein: CASSLEWESNSPLHF. CDR3 DNA sequence: TGTGCCAGCAGCTTAGAGTGGGAGTCCAATTCACCCCTCCACTTT.